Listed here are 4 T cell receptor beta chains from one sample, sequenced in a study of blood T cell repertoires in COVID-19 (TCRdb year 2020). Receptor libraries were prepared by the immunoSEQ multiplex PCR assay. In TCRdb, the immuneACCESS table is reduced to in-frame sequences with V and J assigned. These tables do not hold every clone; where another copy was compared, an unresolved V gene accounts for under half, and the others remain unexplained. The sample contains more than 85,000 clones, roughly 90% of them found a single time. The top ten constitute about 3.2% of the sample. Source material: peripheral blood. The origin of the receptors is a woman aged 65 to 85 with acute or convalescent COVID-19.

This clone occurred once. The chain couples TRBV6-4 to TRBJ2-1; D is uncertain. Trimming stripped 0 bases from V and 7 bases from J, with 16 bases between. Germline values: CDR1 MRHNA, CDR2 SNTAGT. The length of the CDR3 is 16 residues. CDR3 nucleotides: TGTGCCAGCAGTGACTCGTACTATCCCCCTGGGAATGAGCAGTTCTTC. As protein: CASSDSYYPPGNEQFF.

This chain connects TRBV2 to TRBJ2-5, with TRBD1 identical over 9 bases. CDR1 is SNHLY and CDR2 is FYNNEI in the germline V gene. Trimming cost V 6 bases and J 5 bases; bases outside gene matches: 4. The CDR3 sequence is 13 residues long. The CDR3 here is CASSRTGEETQYF. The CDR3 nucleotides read TGTGCCAGCAGCCGGACAGGGGAGGAGACCCAGTACTTC.

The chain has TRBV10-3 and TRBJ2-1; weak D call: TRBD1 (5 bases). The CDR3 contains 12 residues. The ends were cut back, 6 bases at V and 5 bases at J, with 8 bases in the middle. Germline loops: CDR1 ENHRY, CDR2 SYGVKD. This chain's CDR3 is CAIRGDNNEQFF. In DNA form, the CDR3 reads TGTGCCATCAGAGGGGATAACAATGAGCAGTTCTTC.

In DNA, the CDR3 is TGTGCCAGTAGTATCGCGGGCTCCTATAATTCACCCCTCCACTTT. Its translation is CASSIAGSYNSPLHF. The V gene is TRBV19, the J gene TRBJ1-6, with unresolved D. This CDR3 contains 15 residues. Germline values: CDR1 LNHDA, CDR2 SQIVND (reference sequence). Trimming shortened V by 3 bases and J by 0 bases, and 6 bases separated the two germline ends.